This TCR beta chain comes out of a study of control samples from healthy donors and cancer patients. CDR1 and CDR2 from the germline V gene are MGHDK and SYGVNS. The V end lost 2 bases, the J end lost 4 bases, and 11 bases lay between the germline ends. The CDR3 spans 14 residues. Assay: immunoSEQ multiplex PCR; the TCRdb copy retains only in-frame clones and omits some. The sample has roughly 89,000 clones; around 91% are singletons. This sequence was found in a man aged 50-59 years in good health. The chain combines TRBV25-1 with TRBJ2-5; unclear D gene. The sequenced sample was blood. CDR3 region: CASSESSNLETQYF. The CDR3 DNA follows: TGTGCCAGCAGTGAAAGTTCGAACCTAGAGACCCAGTACTTC.